This T cell receptor (beta chain) was retrieved from a study of T-cell reconstitution after alpha-beta-depleted transplantation in children. This clonotype was detected a few times. TCRbeta library preparation incorporated unique molecular identifiers. TCRdb re-derived calls from the PCR reads in MiXCR, one entry per CDR3 protein. The table lists roughly 500,000 distinct CDR3 sequences, about 31% of them singletons. The CDR3 extends over 16 amino acids. Germline CDR1 and CDR2: LGHDT and YNNKEL (reference sequence). V gave up 3 bases and J gave up 2 bases; unmatched junction bases: 7. The sequence derives from a human donor who donated a stem cell graft to a child with aplastic anemia. The source was PBMCs from the stem cell graft donor, collected from the stem cell graft. The chain joins TRBV3-1 to TRBJ2-1; 7 positions agree with TRBD1. The CDR3 spells CASSHPGQSAYNEQFF. CDR3 DNA sequence: TGTGCCAGCAGCCACCCGGGACAGTCCGCCTACAATGAGCAGTTCTTC.